Each of the 30 T cell receptor beta chains below was sequenced from the same sample in a study of blood T cell repertoires in COVID-19. Sequencing was performed with immunoSEQ multiplex PCR; in TCRdb, only in-frame clones are kept and a portion is missing. The sample lists approximately 93,000 clones, roughly 88% occurring once. The sequencing input was peripheral blood. All receptors come from a man aged 50 to 59 with COVID-19, enrolled during active disease.

V and J are TRBV27 and TRBJ1-3, with 8 bases that match TRBD1. V trimming: 4 bases; J trimming: 0 bases; junction bases outside the gene matches: 5. The CDR3 extends over 16 amino acids. CDR1 is MNHEY and CDR2 is SMNVEV in the germline V gene (reference sequence). CDR3 sequence reads: CASSSQGALSGNTIYF. CDR3 nucleotides: TGTGCCAGCAGTTCCCAGGGGGCCCTCTCTGGAAACACCATATATTTT.

The CDR3 loop is CASSQAPGNSEQFF. In nucleotides, the CDR3 is TGTGCCAGCAGCCAAGCTCCAGGGAATTCTGAGCAGTTCTTC. V is TRBV3-1 (or the pseudogene TRBV3-2) and J is TRBJ2-1; a possible D gene is TRBD1 (5 bases). The germline V gene encodes CDR1 LGHDT and CDR2 YNNKEL (reference sequence). This CDR3 has 14 amino acids. Trimming left V 1 base short and J 9 bases short, with 13 bases between.

V usage is TRBV9 and J usage is TRBJ1-5, with D unclear. This CDR3 has 14 amino acids. CDR1 and CDR2 from the germline V gene are SGDLS and YYNGEE. The V gene lost 0 bases and the J gene lost 3 bases, with 7 bases spanning the gap. In DNA form, the CDR3 reads TGTGCCAGCAGCGTAGTGCCAGACAATCAGCCCCAGCATTTT. Translated, it gives CASSVVPDNQPQHF.

Here the CDR3 DNA reads TGTGCCAGCTCGCGTTCGGGACAGGGGGCTTGGCAGCCCCAGCATTTT. Its protein is CASSRSGQGAWQPQHF. V gene TRBV18 combines with J gene TRBJ1-5; the match to TRBD1 covers 12 bases. Germline assignment: CDR1 KGHSH and CDR2 LQKENI. CDR3 length: 16 amino acids. V lost 6 bases to trimming and J lost 7 bases; unmatched junction nucleotides: 10.

The V gene is TRBV29-1, the J gene TRBJ2-7; TRBD1 might be the D (5 bases). This CDR3 is 12 amino acids long. Germline V gene lookup returns CDR1 SQVTM and CDR2 ANQGSEA. Trimming removed 4 bases from V and 6 bases from J, with 13 bases in between. The DNA of the CDR3 is TGCAGCGTTGGGGGCAGGGTGGGCGAGCAGTACTTC. It is translated as CSVGGRVGEQYF.

V usage is TRBV28 and J usage is TRBJ2-5; D possibly corresponds to TRBD2 (6 bases). Germline lookup yields CDR1 MDHEN and CDR2 SYDVKM. The V and J ends lost 2 bases and 1 base respectively, with 11 bases between them. The length of the CDR3 is 15 residues. The CDR3 reads CASSLAGIGQETQYF. The CDR3, as DNA: TGTGCCAGCAGTTTAGCGGGGATAGGCCAAGAGACCCAGTACTTC.

This sequence joins TRBV7-8 and TRBJ1-1; D might be TRBD1 (5 bases). The V end was cut by 3 bases, the J end by 6 bases, with 11 bases between. The germline gives CDR1 SGHVS, CDR2 FQNEAQ. The CDR3 is 13 amino acids. The CDR3 bases are TGTGCCAGCAGCTTGAACAGGAAAGCTGAAGCTTTCTTT. It is translated as CASSLNRKAEAFF. Complete variable domain (other parts from reference TRBV7-8 and TRBJ1-1): GAGVSQSPRYKVAKRGQDVALRCDPISGHVSLFWYQQALGQGPEFLTYFQNEAQLDKSGLPSDRFFAERPEGSVSTLKIQRTQQEDSAVYLCASSLNRKAEAFFGQGTRLTVV.

This chain uses TRBV9 with TRBJ2-7; possibly TRBD1 for D (6 bases). This CDR3 has 13 residues. V lost 0 bases to trimming and J lost 8 bases, with 12 bases between them. Germline CDR1 is SGDLS and CDR2 is YYNGEE. In DNA form, the CDR3 reads TGTGCCAGCAGCGTAGACCAAGACAGGCAGCAGTACTTC. It specifies CASSVDQDRQQYF.

This chain links TRBV10-3 with TRBJ2-2, with D possibly matching TRBD1 (6 bases). The CDR3 is 13 residues long. Trimming took 8 bases from V and 6 from J, leaving 13 bases between them. Looked up from germline, CDR1 is ENHRY and CDR2 is SYGVKD. This CDR3 is CAIRQGPPGELFF. Written as DNA, the CDR3 is TGTGCCATCCGCCAGGGGCCCCCCGGGGAGCTGTTTTTT.

This chain joins TRBV19 and TRBJ1-5, with a weak D call TRBD1 (5 bases). Deletions cut 3 bases from V and 7 bases from J, with 13 bases between. CDR3 length: 14 residues. Germline CDR1 reads LNHDA; CDR2 reads SQIVND (reference sequence). CDR3: CASSMKGVRQPQHF. CDR3 DNA: TGTGCCAGTAGTATGAAAGGGGTACGCCAGCCCCAGCATTTT.

The chain combines TRBV5-4 with TRBJ2-5, with D possibly being TRBD2 (6 bases). The germline CDR1 and CDR2 sequences are SGHNT and YYREEE (reference sequence). The ends were cut back, 6 bases at V and 2 bases at J, with 20 bases in the middle. The CDR3 consists of 16 residues. CDR3 loop: CASTLGGPQRQETQYF. CDR3 DNA sequence: TGTGCCAGCACCCTGGGAGGCCCCCAGCGGCAAGAGACCCAGTACTTC.

In DNA form, the CDR3 reads TGCGCCAGCAGCCAAGGTGGCAGGGGAAGATCTGGAAACACCATATATTTT. Its translation: CASSQGGRGRSGNTIYF. The V and J genes are TRBV4-1 and TRBJ1-3; TRBD1 might be the D (6 bases). This CDR3 has 17 amino acids. CDR1 and CDR2 from the germline V gene are MGHRA and YSYEKL. V lost 1 base and J 1 base, leaving 14 bases between the germline ends.

The chain employs TRBV4-3 and TRBJ1-6; maybe TRBD1 (5 bases). CDR1 is LGHNA and CDR2 is YSLEER in the germline V gene. The CDR3 totals 16 residues. V lost 4 bases, J lost 8 bases, and 18 bases lay in between. CDR3 amino acids: CASSPSVSQGYSPLHF. CDR3 in DNA: TGCGCCAGCAGCCCAAGCGTATCGCAGGGTTATTCACCCCTCCACTTT.

The V gene is TRBV7-2, the J gene TRBJ1-2; 7 bases are shared with TRBD1. V lost 5 bases and J lost 5; bases outside the gene matches: 5. There are 13 residues in the CDR3. Germline CDR1 is SGHTA and CDR2 is FQGNSA. The CDR3 nucleotides read TGTGCCAGCAGCGACACAGGGGTTTATGGCTACACCTTC. It encodes CASSDTGVYGYTF.

This clone occurred once. This rearrangement joins TRBV4-1 to TRBJ2-2; 15 nucleotides match TRBD2. The CDR3 loop spans 17 amino acids. V lost 4 bases and J lost 5; bases outside the gene matches: 5. Germline values: CDR1 MGHRA, CDR2 YSYEKL. CDR3: CASSPRTSGGATGELFF. DNA for the CDR3: TGCGCCAGCAGCCCGAGGACTAGCGGGGGGGCGACCGGGGAGCTGTTTTTT.

This clone was observed a single time. The rearrangement uses TRBV7-2 and TRBJ1-1; perhaps TRBD1 as D (6 bases). V shed 6 bases and J shed 7 bases, with 18 bases lying between them. CDR3 length: 14 amino acids. In germline, CDR1 is SGHTA, CDR2 FQGNSA. CDR3 sequence: CASSRMGAQVEAFF. As DNA, the CDR3 is TGTGCCAGCAGTCGGATGGGGGCGCAGGTTGAAGCTTTCTTT. Supplemented by reference TRBV7-2 and TRBJ1-1, the full variable domain reads GAGVSQSPSNKVTEKGKDVELRCDPISGHTALYWYRQSLGQGLEFLIYFQGNSAPDKSGLPSDRFSAERTGGSVSTLTIQRTQQEDSAVYLCASSRMGAQVEAFFGQGTRLTVV.

The J gene is TRBJ2-7, the V gene TRBV11-2, with D tentatively TRBD2 (6 bases). The CDR3 spans 13 residues. Germline V gene data show CDR1 as SGHAT and CDR2 as FQNNGV. The V end lost 8 bases, the J end lost 6 bases, and 17 bases lay between the germline ends. For the CDR3, the DNA is TGTGCCAGCGCCCTCGGGAGCCGGGGCGAGCAGTACTTC. This codes for CASALGSRGEQYF.

This chain joins TRBV6-6 and TRBJ1-5; D not resolved. The V end lost 2 bases, the J end lost 2 bases, and 7 bases lay between the germline ends. The CDR3 runs to 14 residues. Germline V gene sequence: CDR1 MNHNY, CDR2 SVGAGI (reference sequence). The CDR3 is CASSYPEGNQPQHF. The CDR3 DNA reads as TGTGCCAGCAGTTACCCCGAGGGCAATCAGCCCCAGCATTTT.

V and J are TRBV5-1 and TRBJ2-1; 7 bases fit TRBD2. V dropped 2 bases and J dropped 9; count of bases not matched to a gene: 14. The CDR3 sequence is 16 residues long. Per germline, CDR1 SGHRS and CDR2 YFSETQ. The CDR3 DNA reads TGCGCCAGCAGCTTAAGGACTACCGGGGGGTGGGCTGAGCAGTTCTTC. Translated: CASSLRTTGGWAEQFF.

The J gene is TRBJ1-2, the V gene TRBV4-1, with D hard to call. The CDR3 loop spans 14 amino acids. Trimming took off 0 bases at V and 4 bases at J, with 9 bases between the two ends. CDR1 MGHRA and CDR2 YSYEKL come from the germline V gene. CDR3 nucleotide sequence: TGCGCCAGCAGCCAAGAACGGGTCGCCTATGGCTACACCTTC. It codes for CASSQERVAYGYTF.

This chain links TRBV28 with TRBJ2-2; the match to TRBD1 covers 8 bases. This CDR3 has 17 residues. Germline V gene sequence: CDR1 MDHEN, CDR2 SYDVKM. The V gene end was trimmed by 6 bases and the J gene end by 0 bases; junction bases not matched to a gene: 9. This chain's CDR3 is CASSPIDRGANTGELFF. CDR3 nucleotide sequence: TGTGCCAGCAGCCCAATAGACAGGGGAGCGAACACCGGGGAGCTGTTTTTT.

This clone has more than one count but fewer than ten. The gene calls are TRBV6-1 and TRBJ1-6; D ambiguous. CDR1 and CDR2 (germline): MNHNS, SASEGT. The CDR3 runs 17 residues. Trimming took off 1 base at V and 0 bases at J, with 10 bases between the two ends. CDR3 bases: TGTGCCAGCAGTGAAGTAGGAGGTAGCTCCTATAATTCACCCCTCCACTTT. Translating gives CASSEVGGSSYNSPLHF.

The chain has TRBV9 and TRBJ1-2, with 9 bases lining up with TRBD1. CDR1 is SGDLS and CDR2 is YYNGEE in the germline V gene. The CDR3 length is 16 residues. Trimming removed 2 bases from V and 8 bases from J; junction bases left unmatched: 13. Here the CDR3 DNA reads TGTGCCAGCAGCGTCAACGCAGTACAGGGGGCTGAGGGCTACACCTTC. Translated, it gives CASSVNAVQGAEGYTF.

This chain joins TRBV4-1 and TRBJ1-5, with D perhaps TRBD1 (5 bases). In germline, CDR1 is MGHRA, CDR2 YSYEKL. Trimming pared 6 bases from V and 3 bases from J, leaving 27 bases between. The CDR3 is 19 residues long. CDR3 in DNA: TGCGCCAGCAGTCAGGGCTCGGACACCTTGAGGTGGGTCAATCAGCCCCAGCATTTT. It encodes CASSQGSDTLRWVNQPQHF.

The chain couples TRBV15 to TRBJ2-1, with TRBD1 identical over 7 bases. This CDR3 is built from 14 residues. With V trimmed by 4 bases and J by 7 bases, 7 bases remained unmatched. Germline V gene lookup returns CDR1 LNHNV and CDR2 YYDKDF (reference sequence). CDR3 loop: CATSTSDRENEQFF. The CDR3 nucleotides read TGTGCCACCAGCACGAGTGACAGGGAGAATGAGCAGTTCTTC.

This clone has a single count. V gene TRBV9 combines with J gene TRBJ2-2; the D is unclear. CDR1 is SGDLS and CDR2 is YYNGEE in the germline V gene. The V end lost 3 bases, the J end lost 4 bases, and 4 bases lay between the germline ends. The CDR3 spans 12 residues. The CDR3 spells CASSAGTGELFF. The CDR3 coding sequence is TGTGCCAGCAGCGCGGGCACCGGGGAGCTGTTTTTT.

The rearrangement uses TRBV29-1 and TRBJ1-2; 8 positions match TRBD1. The CDR3 is made up of 12 amino acids. Germline values: CDR1 SQVTM, CDR2 ANQGSEA. The ends lost 7 bases at V and 8 bases at J; junction bases unmatched: 9. The CDR3 protein is CSARTGSEGYTF. The CDR3 bases are TGCAGCGCTCGGACAGGGTCGGAGGGCTACACCTTC.

The rearrangement joins TRBV2 to TRBJ1-5, with a possible D match to TRBD1 (6 bases). The CDR3 is 15 residues long. V lost 5 bases, J lost 1 base, and 12 bases lay in between. CDR1 and CDR2 from the germline V gene are SNHLY and FYNNEI. The CDR3 sequence is CASSTRGQSNQPQHF. The CDR3 DNA is TGTGCCAGCAGTACCAGGGGCCAAAGCAATCAGCCCCAGCATTTT.

The chain has TRBV4-1 and TRBJ1-3, with D hard to call. CDR1 MGHRA and CDR2 YSYEKL come from the germline V gene. Trimming removed 0 bases at V and 1 base at J, with 10 bases between. There are 16 residues in the CDR3. The CDR3 coding sequence is TGCGCCAGCAGCCAAGACCACTCATTATCTGGAAACACCATATATTTT. Its translation: CASSQDHSLSGNTIYF.

This chain uses TRBV3-1 (or the pseudogene TRBV3-2) with TRBJ1-4, with a tentative D call TRBD1 (6 bases). This CDR3 contains 16 residues. Deletions cut 4 bases from V and 7 bases from J, with 19 bases between. Looked up from germline, CDR1 is LGHDT and CDR2 is YNNKEL (reference sequence). The DNA for the CDR3 is TGTGCCAGCAGCCTAACCGCTACAGGGTTAGGTGAAAAACTGTTTTTT. Residues: CASSLTATGLGEKLFF.